The 14 T cell receptor beta chains given below trace back to one sample, sequenced in a study of identical twins. MiXCR was run by TCRdb on the 5' RACE reads, yielding one entry per CDR3 protein. The table shows around 230,000 distinct CDR3 sequences, with around a tenth occurring only once. Sequenced: memory (CD45RO+) T cells sorted from blood. These receptors came from a woman aged 18-29 years in good health.

In this sample, this clonotype turned up once. The V gene is TRBV18, the J gene TRBJ2-5; a possible D gene is TRBD2 (5 bases). The V and J ends lost 4 bases and 3 bases respectively, with 12 bases between them. Germline CDR1 reads KGHSH; CDR2 reads LQKENI. This CDR3 spans 14 amino acids. The CDR3 bases are TGTGCCAGCTCACGACCCGGACTCAAAGAGACCCAGTACTTC. Protein sequence: CASSRPGLKETQYF.

This chain joins TRBV27 and TRBJ2-7, with TRBD1 identical over 9 bases. With V trimmed by 5 bases and J by 1 base, 6 bases remained unmatched. The CDR3 sequence is 15 residues long. Germline loops: CDR1 MNHEY, CDR2 SMNVEV (reference sequence). This chain's CDR3 is CASSHHRGRSYEQYF. Written as DNA, the CDR3 is TGTGCCAGCAGTCACCACAGGGGGCGATCCTACGAGCAGTACTTC.

There are a few counts of this clonotype. The V call is TRBV2, the J call TRBJ2-5; TRBD2 aligns across 9 bases. This CDR3 has 16 amino acids. Germline CDR1 and CDR2: SNHLY and FYNNEI. V dropped 6 bases and J dropped 4; count of bases not matched to a gene: 12. DNA for the CDR3: TGTGCCAGCAGGAACCCCGTAGCGGGAGATTTAGAGACCCAGTACTTC. Translated, it gives CASRNPVAGDLETQYF.

Ten or more counts support this clonotype. The rearrangement links TRBV12-3 or TRBV12-4 to TRBJ2-2; TRBD2 agrees at 7 bases. The J segment lost 7 bases and the V segment lost 2 bases, leaving 7 bases of the junction unmatched. This CDR3 contains 15 residues. CDR3 protein: CASSLRGGHGGELFF. The DNA for the CDR3 is TGTGCCAGCAGTTTACGGGGAGGGCATGGCGGGGAGCTGTTTTTT.

The V and J genes are TRBV7-2 and TRBJ2-2; 10 nucleotides agree with TRBD1. Germline V lookup: CDR1 SGHTA, CDR2 FQGNSA. The CDR3 is made up of 16 amino acids. V trimming: 8 bases; J trimming: 5 bases; junction bases outside the gene matches: 11. CDR3 sequence reads: CASRTGGGVWTGELFF. The CDR3 nucleotides read TGTGCCAGCCGGACAGGGGGTGGAGTTTGGACCGGGGAGCTGTTTTTT.

This clonotype was picked up many times. The chain recombines TRBV12-3 or TRBV12-4 with TRBJ2-7; 8 nucleotides line up with TRBD2. Trimming took 7 bases from V and 3 from J; bases not matched to a gene: 8. The CDR3 length is 14 residues. CDR3: CASTSGLESYEQYF. Written as DNA, the CDR3 is TGTGCCAGCACCTCGGGACTAGAGAGCTACGAGCAGTACTTC.

The V and J genes are TRBV20-1 and TRBJ2-4; D not resolved. Trimming took 5 bases from V and 0 from J, leaving 8 bases between them. Germline loops: CDR1 DFQATT, CDR2 SNEGSKA (reference sequence). The CDR3 sequence is 13 residues long. CDR3 in DNA: TGCAGTGCTGAACCCGTAGCCAAAAACATTCAGTACTTC. Protein product: CSAEPVAKNIQYF.

J is TRBJ2-1 and V is TRBV19; no clear D gene. The V and J ends lost 7 bases and 0 bases respectively, with 10 bases between them. The CDR3 consists of 14 residues. Germline V lookup: CDR1 LNHDA, CDR2 SQIVND (reference sequence). In DNA form, the CDR3 reads TGTGCCAGTACCCGTTCCTCCTCCTACAATGAGCAGTTCTTC. Translating gives CASTRSSSYNEQFF.

This clonotype has ten or more counts. V usage is TRBV7-2 and J usage is TRBJ2-5; D ambiguous. The CDR3 covers 12 residues. Per the germline V gene, CDR1 is SGHTA and CDR2 is FQGNSA. The V end was cut by 3 bases, the J end by 7 bases, with 9 bases between. For the CDR3, the DNA is TGTGCCAGCAGCTTTCCACCCATGACCCAGTACTTC. Residues: CASSFPPMTQYF.

A word on this clonotype: A junction boundary mismatches the germline segment, possibly from a read error. The chain combines TRBV5-5 with TRBJ2-1; 8 nucleotides agree with TRBD1. The CDR3 length is 15 residues. Germline V CDR1 and CDR2: SGHKS, YYEKEE (reference sequence). The CDR3 is CASRLDRASYNEQFF. As DNA, the CDR3 is TGTGCCAGCAGGTTGGACAGGGCGTCCTACAATGAGCAGTTCTTC. The variable domain in full, completed from reference TRBV5-5 and TRBJ2-1, reads DAGVTQSPTHLIKTRGQQVTLRCSPISGHKSVSWYQQVLGQGPQFIFQYYEKEERGRGNFPDRFSARQFPNYSSELNVNALLLGDSALYLCASRLDRASYNEQFFGPGTRLTVL.

The rearrangement uses TRBV4-3 and TRBJ2-5, with D hard to call. This CDR3 contains 14 residues. Germline-derived CDR1 and CDR2 are LGHNA and YSLEER. Trimming removed 1 base at V and 5 bases at J, with 11 bases between. The CDR3 region has the DNA TGCGCCAGCAGCCAAGGTAGTCCTGGGGAGACCCAGTACTTC. Its protein is CASSQGSPGETQYF.

This clonotype was counted many times. The V gene is TRBV5-1, the J gene TRBJ1-4; a possible D gene is TRBD1 (5 bases). V shed 4 bases and J shed 4 bases, with 14 bases lying between them. This CDR3 contains 15 residues. The V gene's germline CDR1 is SGHRS and CDR2 YFSETQ. As DNA, the CDR3 is TGCGCCAGCAGCCTTACAGGTCTGGGTAATGAAAAACTGTTTTTT. This translates into CASSLTGLGNEKLFF.

The CDR3 sequence: CASSFPPAGTFYEQYF. DNA for the CDR3: TGTGCCAGCAGTTTCCCTCCCGCAGGGACCTTTTACGAGCAGTACTTC. This sequence joins TRBV2 and TRBJ2-7, with D tentatively TRBD1 or TRBD2 (5 bases each). The CDR3 is 16 residues long. CDR1 and CDR2 (germline): SNHLY, FYNNEI. V was shortened by 5 bases and J by 4 bases, with 21 bases between the two germline ends.

The chain uses TRBV2 and TRBJ2-2; 8 bases are shared with TRBD2. The CDR3 extends over 14 amino acids. J gave up 7 bases and V 9 bases, and 10 bases lay outside the gene matches. CDR1 and CDR2 from the germline V gene are SNHLY and FYNNEI. The CDR3 is CASQRREANGELFF. The CDR3 nucleotides read TGTGCCAGTCAGCGGCGGGAGGCGAACGGGGAGCTGTTTTTT.